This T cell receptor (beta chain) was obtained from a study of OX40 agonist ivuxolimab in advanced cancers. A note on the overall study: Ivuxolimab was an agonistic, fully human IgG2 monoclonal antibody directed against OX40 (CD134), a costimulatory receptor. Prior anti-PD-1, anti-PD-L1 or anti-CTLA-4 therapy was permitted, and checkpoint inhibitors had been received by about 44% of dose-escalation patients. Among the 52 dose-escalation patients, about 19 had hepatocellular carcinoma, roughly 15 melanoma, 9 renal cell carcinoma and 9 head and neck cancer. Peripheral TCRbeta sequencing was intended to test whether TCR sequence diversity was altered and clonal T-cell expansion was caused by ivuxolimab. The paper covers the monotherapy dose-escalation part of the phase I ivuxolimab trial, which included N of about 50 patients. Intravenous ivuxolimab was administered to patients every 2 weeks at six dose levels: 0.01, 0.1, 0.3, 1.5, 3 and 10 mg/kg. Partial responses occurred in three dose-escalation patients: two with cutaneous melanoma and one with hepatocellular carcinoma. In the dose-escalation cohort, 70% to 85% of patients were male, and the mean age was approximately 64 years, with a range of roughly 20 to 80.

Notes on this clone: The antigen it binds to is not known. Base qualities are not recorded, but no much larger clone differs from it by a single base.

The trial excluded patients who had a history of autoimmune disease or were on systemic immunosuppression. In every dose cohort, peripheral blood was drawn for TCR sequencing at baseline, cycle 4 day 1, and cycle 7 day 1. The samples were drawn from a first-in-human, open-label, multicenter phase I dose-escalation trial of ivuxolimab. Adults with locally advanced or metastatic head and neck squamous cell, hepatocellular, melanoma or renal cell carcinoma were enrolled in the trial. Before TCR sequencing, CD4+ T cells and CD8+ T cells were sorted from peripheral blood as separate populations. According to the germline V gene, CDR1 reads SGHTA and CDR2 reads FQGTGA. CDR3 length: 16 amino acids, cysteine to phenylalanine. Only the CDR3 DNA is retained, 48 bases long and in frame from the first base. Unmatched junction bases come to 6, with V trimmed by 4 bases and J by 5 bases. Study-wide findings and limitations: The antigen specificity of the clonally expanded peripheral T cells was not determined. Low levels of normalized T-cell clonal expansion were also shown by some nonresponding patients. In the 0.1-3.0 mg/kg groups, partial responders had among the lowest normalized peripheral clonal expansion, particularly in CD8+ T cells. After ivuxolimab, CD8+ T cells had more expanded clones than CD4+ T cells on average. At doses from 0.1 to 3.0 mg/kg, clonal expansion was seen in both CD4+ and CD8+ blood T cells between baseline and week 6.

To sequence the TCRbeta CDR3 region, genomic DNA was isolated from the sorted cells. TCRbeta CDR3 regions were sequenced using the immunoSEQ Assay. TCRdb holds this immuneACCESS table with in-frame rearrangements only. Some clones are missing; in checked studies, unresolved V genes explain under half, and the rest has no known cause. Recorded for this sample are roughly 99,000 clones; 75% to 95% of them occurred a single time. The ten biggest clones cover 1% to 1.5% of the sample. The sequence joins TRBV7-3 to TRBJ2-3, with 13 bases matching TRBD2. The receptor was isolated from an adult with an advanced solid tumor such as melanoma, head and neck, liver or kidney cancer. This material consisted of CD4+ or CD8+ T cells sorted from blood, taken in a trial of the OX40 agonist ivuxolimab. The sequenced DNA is TGTGCCAGCAGCTCCCGGACTAGCGGGAGTGTAGATACGCAGTATTTT. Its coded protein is CASSSRTSGSVDTQYF.